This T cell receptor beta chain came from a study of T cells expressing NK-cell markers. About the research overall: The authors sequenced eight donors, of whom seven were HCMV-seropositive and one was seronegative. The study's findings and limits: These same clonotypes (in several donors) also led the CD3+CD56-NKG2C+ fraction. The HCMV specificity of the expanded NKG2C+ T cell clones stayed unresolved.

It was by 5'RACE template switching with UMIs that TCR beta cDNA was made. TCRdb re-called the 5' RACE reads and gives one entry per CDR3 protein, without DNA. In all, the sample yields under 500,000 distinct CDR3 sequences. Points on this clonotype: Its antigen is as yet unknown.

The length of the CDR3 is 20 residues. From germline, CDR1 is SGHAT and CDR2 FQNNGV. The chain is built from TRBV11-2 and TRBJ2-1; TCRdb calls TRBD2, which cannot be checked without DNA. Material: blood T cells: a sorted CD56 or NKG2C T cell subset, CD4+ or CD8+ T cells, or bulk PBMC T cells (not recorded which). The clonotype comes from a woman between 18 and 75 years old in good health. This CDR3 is CASSSPRRLAGESLYNEQFF.